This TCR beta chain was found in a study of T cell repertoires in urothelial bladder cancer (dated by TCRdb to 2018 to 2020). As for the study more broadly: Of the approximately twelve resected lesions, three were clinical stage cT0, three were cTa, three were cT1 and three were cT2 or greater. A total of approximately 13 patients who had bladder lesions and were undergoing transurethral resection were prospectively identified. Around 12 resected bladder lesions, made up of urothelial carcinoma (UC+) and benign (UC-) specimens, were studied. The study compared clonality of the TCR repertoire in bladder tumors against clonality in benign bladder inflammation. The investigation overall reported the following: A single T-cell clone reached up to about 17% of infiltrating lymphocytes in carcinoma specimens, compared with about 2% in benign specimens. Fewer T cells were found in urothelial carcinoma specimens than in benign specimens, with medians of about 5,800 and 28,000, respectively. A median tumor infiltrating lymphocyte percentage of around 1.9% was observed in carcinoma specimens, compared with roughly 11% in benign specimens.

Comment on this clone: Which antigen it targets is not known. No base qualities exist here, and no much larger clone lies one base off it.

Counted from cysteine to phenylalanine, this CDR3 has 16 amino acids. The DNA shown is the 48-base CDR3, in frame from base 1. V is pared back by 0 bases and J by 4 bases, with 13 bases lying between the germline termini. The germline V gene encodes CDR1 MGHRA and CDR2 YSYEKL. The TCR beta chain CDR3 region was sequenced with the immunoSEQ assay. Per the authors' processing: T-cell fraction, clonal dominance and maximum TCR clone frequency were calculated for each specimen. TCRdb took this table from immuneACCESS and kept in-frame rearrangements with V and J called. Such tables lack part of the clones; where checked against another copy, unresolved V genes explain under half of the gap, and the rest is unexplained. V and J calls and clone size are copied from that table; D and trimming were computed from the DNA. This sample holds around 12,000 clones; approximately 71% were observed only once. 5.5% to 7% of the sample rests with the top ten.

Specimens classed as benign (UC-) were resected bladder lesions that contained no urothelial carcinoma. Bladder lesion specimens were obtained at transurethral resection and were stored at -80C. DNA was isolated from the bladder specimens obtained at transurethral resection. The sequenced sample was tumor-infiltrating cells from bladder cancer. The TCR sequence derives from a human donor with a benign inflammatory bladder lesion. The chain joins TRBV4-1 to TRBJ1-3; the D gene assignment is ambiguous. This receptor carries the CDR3 CASSQDSGQIGNTIYF. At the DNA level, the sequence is TGCGCCAGCAGCCAAGATTCGGGCCAAATAGGAAACACCATATATTTT.